The rows below give T cell receptor beta chains drawn from one sample of a study of T-cell memory formation after mild COVID-19. MiXCR, run by TCRdb on the 5' RACE reads, gives a single entry per CDR3 protein. The profile covers about 400,000 distinct CDR3 sequences, with less than 25% appearing a single time and 7.5% to 10% taken by the ten largest. The specimen sequenced was PBMCs or a T cell subset sorted from them (not recorded which). The receptor set was obtained from an adult woman who had mild COVID-19 (a few samples of this study predate the infection). Cell type and time point are not known. CDR3s include the opening cysteine and the closing phenylalanine or tryptophan. The D gene is left open where the match is weak. Where a row states a size, it is once, few, many or the class of an expanded clone; other rows omit it.

TRBV6-5	.	.	15	TRBJ2-3	CASSYSGSSTDTQYF	TGTGCCAGCAGTTACTCAGGGAGCAGCACAGATACGCAGTATTTT
TRBV7-9	.	TRBD1	14	TRBJ2-3	CASEGQGAPDTQYF	TGTGCCAGCGAGGGACAGGGGGCCCCAGATACGCAGTATTTT
TRBV7-9	.	.	18	TRBJ1-1	CASTLTGAQWHPNTEAFF	TGTGCCAGCACCCTTACGGGGGCGCAATGGCATCCGAACACTGAAGCTTTCTTT
TRBV7-2	many	TRBD2	14	TRBJ2-7	CASSRAGGPSEQYF	TGTGCCAGCTCACGGGCGGGAGGGCCTTCCGAGCAGTACTTC
TRBV6-2/TRBV6-3	.	.	12	TRBJ1-4	CASSYSTGKLFF	TGTGCCAGCAGTTACTCGACGGGGAAACTGTTTTTT
TRBV21-1	.	.	10	TRBJ2-7	CARASYEQYF	TGTGCCAGGGCATCCTACGAGCAGTACTTC
TRBV6-2/TRBV6-3	.	.	13	TRBJ2-5	CASSSSGLGAQYF	.
TRBV20-1	.	.	15	TRBJ1-5	CSARKPGHANQPQHF	TGCAGTGCTAGGAAACCGGGACACGCGAACCAGCCCCAGCATTTT
TRBV29-1	few	.	12	TRBJ2-5	CSVVGTGETQYF	TGCAGCGTTGTTGGGACTGGCGAGACCCAGTACTTC
TRBV7-2	.	.	13	TRBJ2-7	CASSSRRAYEQYF	TGTGCCAGCAGCTCCCGACGAGCCTACGAGCAGTACTTC
TRBV6-6	few	.	16	TRBJ2-7	CASSPKEEVSSYEQYF	TGTGCCAGCAGCCCCAAGGAGGAGGTTAGCTCCTACGAGCAGTACTTC
TRBV2	few	TRBD2	16	TRBJ2-7	CASRADGTSGGYEQYF	TGTGCCAGCCGAGCAGACGGGACTAGCGGGGGTTACGAGCAGTACTTC
TRBV5-5	few	.	15	TRBJ2-7	CASSYIPDRTYEQYF	TGTGCCAGCAGCTATATCCCGGACAGAACCTACGAGCAGTACTTC
TRBV20-1	.	.	13	TRBJ1-1	CSARDRRGTEAFF	TGCAGTGCTAGAGACCGAAGGGGCACTGAAGCTTTCTTT
TRBV11-2	.	TRBD2	18	TRBJ2-3	CASSLEATSGESTDTQYF	TGTGCCAGCAGCTTAGAGGCGACTAGCGGGGAAAGCACAGATACGCAGTATTTT
TRBV5-1	.	.	13	TRBJ1-2	CASSTTGIYGYTF	TGCGCCAGCAGCACTACCGGGATCTATGGCTACACCTTC
TRBV12-3/TRBV12-4	.	.	14	TRBJ1-5	CASRLDIGNQPQHF	TGTGCCAGCAGGCTAGATATTGGCAATCAGCCCCAGCATTTT
TRBV10-3	.	.	12	TRBJ1-2	CAISAGGDGYTF	TGTGCCATCAGTGCTGGTGGTGATGGCTACACCTTC
TRBV7-6	.	.	16	TRBJ2-3	CASSRPPGLLTDTQYF	TGTGCCAGCAGCCGGCCCCCGGGATTACTAACAGATACGCAGTATTTT
TRBV18	few	.	15	TRBJ1-1	CASSPVWGRNTEAFF	TGTGCCAGCTCACCGGTCTGGGGGAGAAACACTGAAGCTTTCTTT
TRBV2	.	.	15	TRBJ1-1	CASSEGPIQNTEAFF	TGTGCCAGCAGTGAAGGACCTATACAAAACACTGAAGCTTTCTTT
TRBV7-9	.	TRBD1	14	TRBJ2-7	CASSLRTGMNEQCF	TGTGCCAGCAGCTTAAGGACAGGGATGAACGAGCAGTGCTTC
TRBV7-2	few	.	15	TRBJ1-2	CASSAQQGSNYGYTF	TGTGCCAGCAGCGCTCAACAGGGATCTAACTATGGCTACACCTTC
TRBV20-1	many	.	15	TRBJ2-1	CSADPQAGTYNEQFF	TGCAGTGCTGACCCCCAAGCGGGGACATACAATGAGCAGTTCTTC
TRBV7-7	few	.	15	TRBJ2-1	CASSQRLVPYNEQFF	TGTGCCAGCAGCCAACGACTAGTACCGTACAATGAGCAGTTCTTC
TRBV7-9	.	.	13	TRBJ2-5	CASSLDTRETQYF	TGTGCCAGCAGCTTAGATACCAGGGAGACCCAGTACTTC
TRBV15	.	.	13	TRBJ2-7	CATSRVQNYEQYF	TGTGCCACCAGCAGAGTACAGAATTACGAGCAGTACTTC
TRBV5-1	.	.	15	TRBJ2-7	CASSLASVGAYEQYF	TGCGCCAGCAGCTTGGCCTCAGTGGGGGCCTACGAGCAGTACTTC
TRBV4-1	few	TRBD2	16	TRBJ2-1	CASSPRIAGKGNEQFF	TGCGCCAGCAGCCCACGGATAGCGGGGAAGGGTAATGAGCAGTTCTTC
TRBV20-1	.	.	12	TRBJ2-7	CSASIQTLEQYF	TGCAGTGCTAGTATACAGACCCTCGAGCAGTACTTC
TRBV20-1	.	.	14	TRBJ2-7	CSAFTGTSIYEQYF	TGCAGTGCTTTTACCGGGACTTCCATTTACGAGCAGTACTTC
TRBV5-1	.	.	13	TRBJ2-7	CASSPEGAYEQYF	TGCGCCAGCAGCCCCGAGGGGGCCTACGAGCAGTACTTC
TRBV7-2	.	TRBD2	16	TRBJ2-2	CASSPFSGSSTGELFF	TGTGCCAGCAGCCCCTTCAGCGGGAGTAGCACCGGGGAGCTGTTTTTT
TRBV19	.	.	15	TRBJ1-1	CASSIDLRRSTEAFF	TGTGCCAGTAGTATAGATCTTCGGAGGTCCACTGAAGCTTTCTTT
TRBV5-1	few	.	16	TRBJ2-3	CASSSGQVGSTDTQYF	TGCGCCAGCAGCTCGGGACAAGTGGGAAGCACAGATACGCAGTATTTT
TRBV6-2/TRBV6-3	few	TRBD2	17	TRBJ2-3	CASSYPTSGTFADTQYF	TGTGCCAGCAGTTACCCCACTAGCGGGACCTTCGCAGATACGCAGTATTTT